This T cell receptor beta chain derives from a study of shared clonotypes between healthy human individuals. Points from the study as a whole: Only blood was sampled; tissue repertoires likely differ.

With respect to this clone: Its antigen is undetermined.

The assay was immunoSEQ multiplex PCR, and TCRdb's table has in-frame clones only and misses some. This sample has under 1,900,000 clones, with approximately 98.5% found just once. The germline V gene has CDR1 SQVTM and CDR2 ANQGSEA. This CDR3 is 15 amino acids long. With V trimmed by 3 bases and J by 7 bases, 14 bases remained unmatched. The genes are TRBV29-1 and TRBJ2-5; TRBD1 matches 7 bases. The specimen sequenced was naive CD4+ T cells sorted from blood. Subset specified: CD45RA+ positively selected. The clonotype was recovered from a man aged 30 to 45 in good health. This CDR3 is CSVDKENTGVGTQYF. CDR3 nucleotide sequence: TGCAGCGTTGATAAGGAGAACACAGGGGTCGGGACCCAGTACTTC.